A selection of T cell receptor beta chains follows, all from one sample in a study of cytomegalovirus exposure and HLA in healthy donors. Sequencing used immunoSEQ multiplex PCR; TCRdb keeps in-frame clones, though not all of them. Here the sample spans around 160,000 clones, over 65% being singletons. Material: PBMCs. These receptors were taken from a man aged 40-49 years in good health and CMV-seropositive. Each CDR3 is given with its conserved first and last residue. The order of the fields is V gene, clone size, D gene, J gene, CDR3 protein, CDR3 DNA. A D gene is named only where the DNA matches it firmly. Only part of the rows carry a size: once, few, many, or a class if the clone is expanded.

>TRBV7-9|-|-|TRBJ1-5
CASSGGNRNQPQHF
TGTGCCAGCAGCGGCGGGAACCGCAATCAGCCCCAGCATTTT
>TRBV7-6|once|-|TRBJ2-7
CASSLAAGESSYEQYF
TGTGCCAGCAGCTTAGCCGCAGGGGAGAGCTCCTACGAGCAGTACTTC
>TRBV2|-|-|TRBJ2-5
CASSGSPETQYF
TGTGCCAGCAGCGGGAGCCCAGAGACCCAGTACTTC
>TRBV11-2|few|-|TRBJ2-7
CASSPRWEAYEQYF
TGTGCCAGCAGCCCGCGTTGGGAGGCCTACGAGCAGTACTTC
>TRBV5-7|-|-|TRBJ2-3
CASSSGGPGEGTQYF
TGTGCCAGCAGCTCGGGGGGCCCGGGTGAGGGTACGCAGTATTTT
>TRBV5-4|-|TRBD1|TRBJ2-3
CASSIQGQTTDTQYF
TGTGCCAGCAGTATACAGGGACAGACCACAGATACGCAGTATTTT
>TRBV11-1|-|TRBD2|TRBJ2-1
CASSPSGRGYNEQFF
TGTGCCAGCAGCCCTAGCGGGAGGGGATACAATGAGCAGTTCTTC
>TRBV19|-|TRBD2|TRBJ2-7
CASSSGTSEYEQYF
TGTGCCAGCTCATCCGGGACTAGTGAGTACGAGCAGTACTTC
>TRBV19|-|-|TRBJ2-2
CASSTGNTGELFF
TGTGCCAGTAGTACGGGAAACACCGGGGAGCTGTTTTTT
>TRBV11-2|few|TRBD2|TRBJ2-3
CASSFAPGTSLRTDTQYF
TGTGCCAGCAGCTTCGCCCCCGGGACTAGCTTGAGAACAGATACGCAGTATTTT
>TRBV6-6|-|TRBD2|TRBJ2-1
CASKVAGGPGNEQFF
TGTGCCAGCAAAGTCGCGGGAGGGCCGGGAAATGAGCAGTTCTTC
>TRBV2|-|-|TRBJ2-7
CASSVGSVSYEQYF
TGTGCCAGCAGTGTGGGTAGCGTTTCCTACGAGCAGTACTTC
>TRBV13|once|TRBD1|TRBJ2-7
CASSHRTGYSYEQYF
TGTGCCAGCAGTCATAGGACAGGCTACTCCTACGAGCAGTACTTC
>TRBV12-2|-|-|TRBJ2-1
CASRLLAGFYNEQFF
TGTGCAAGTCGCTTGTTAGCGGGGTTCTACAATGAGCAGTTCTTC
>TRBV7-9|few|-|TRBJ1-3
CASSLVTRNTIYF
TGTGCCAGCAGCTTGGTAACACGAAACACCATATATTTT
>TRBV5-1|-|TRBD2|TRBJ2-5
CASSLGLAGVGGETQYF
TGCGCCAGCAGCTTGGGACTAGCGGGAGTTGGCGGAGAGACCCAGTACTTC
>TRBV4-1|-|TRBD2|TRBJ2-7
CASSQPTSGSQQYF
TGCGCCAGCAGCCAGCCGACTAGCGGGAGCCAGCAGTACTTC
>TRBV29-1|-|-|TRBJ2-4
CSVAWGSQKNIQYF
TGCAGCGTTGCATGGGGCAGCCAGAAAAACATTCAGTACTTC
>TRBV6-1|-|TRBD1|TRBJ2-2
CASSDGTDNTGELFF
TGTGCCAGCAGTGATGGGACAGACAATACCGGGGAGCTGTTTTTT
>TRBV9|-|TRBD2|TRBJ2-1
CASSVETSGTFSSYNEQFF
TGTGCCAGCAGCGTTGAGACTAGCGGGACCTTTAGCTCCTACAATGAGCAGTTCTTC
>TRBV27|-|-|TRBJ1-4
CASSRAGATGEKLFF
TGTGCCAGCAGTCGAGCAGGGGCGACGGGTGAAAAACTGTTTTTT
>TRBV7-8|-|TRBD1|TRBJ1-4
CASSLDPTGTWEKLFF
TGTGCCAGCAGCTTAGACCCGACAGGGACTTGGGAAAAACTGTTTTTT
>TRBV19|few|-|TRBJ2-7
CASRSPLGLREQYF
TGTGCCAGTAGAAGCCCTCTGGGGCTCCGCGAGCAGTACTTC
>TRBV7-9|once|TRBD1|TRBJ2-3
CASSLRQGVDTQYF
TGTGCCAGCAGCCTACGCCAGGGGGTGGATACGCAGTATTTT
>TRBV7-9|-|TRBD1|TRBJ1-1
CSSSSQGALGNTEAFF
TGTTCCAGCAGCTCACAGGGGGCTTTGGGGAACACTGAAGCTTTCTTT
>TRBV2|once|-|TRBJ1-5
CASSLDRLNQPQHF
TGTGCCAGCAGTTTGGACAGACTCAATCAGCCCCAGCATTTT
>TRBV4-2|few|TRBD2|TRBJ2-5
CASSQDRAGAFLEQYF
TGTGCCAGCAGCCAAGATAGGGCGGGAGCATTTTTAGAGCAGTACTTC
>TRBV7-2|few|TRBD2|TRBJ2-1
CASSLEGTSLHNEQFF
TGTGCCAGCAGCTTAGAAGGGACTAGCCTACACAATGAGCAGTTCTTC
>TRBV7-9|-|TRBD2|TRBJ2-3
CASSSTRLAPTDTQYF
TGTGCCAGCAGCTCCACTAGACTAGCGCCCACAGATACGCAGTATTTT
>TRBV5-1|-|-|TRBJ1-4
CASSLRFGVTEKLFF
TGCGCCAGCAGCTTACGGTTCGGAGTGACTGAAAAACTGTTTTTT
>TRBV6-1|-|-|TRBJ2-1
CASSEAQRDEQFF
TGTGCCAGCAGTGAAGCGCAACGGGATGAGCAGTTCTTC
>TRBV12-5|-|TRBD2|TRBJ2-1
CASGLAPGLAPGDEQFF
TGTGCTAGTGGTTTGGCCCCGGGACTAGCCCCTGGCGATGAGCAGTTCTTC
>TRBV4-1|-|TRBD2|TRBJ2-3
CASSSTSGGSDTQYF
TGCGCCAGCAGCTCAACTAGCGGGGGATCAGATACGCAGTATTTT
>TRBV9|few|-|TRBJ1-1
CASSAQAPNTEAFF
TGTGCCAGCAGCGCACAGGCTCCGAACACTGAAGCTTTCTTT
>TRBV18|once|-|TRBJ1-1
CASSPQALNTEAFF
TGTGCCAGCTCACCACAGGCACTAAACACTGAAGCTTTCTTT
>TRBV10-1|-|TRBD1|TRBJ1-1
CASSATGAGTEAFF
TGCGCCAGCAGTGCGACAGGGGCCGGCACTGAAGCTTTCTTT